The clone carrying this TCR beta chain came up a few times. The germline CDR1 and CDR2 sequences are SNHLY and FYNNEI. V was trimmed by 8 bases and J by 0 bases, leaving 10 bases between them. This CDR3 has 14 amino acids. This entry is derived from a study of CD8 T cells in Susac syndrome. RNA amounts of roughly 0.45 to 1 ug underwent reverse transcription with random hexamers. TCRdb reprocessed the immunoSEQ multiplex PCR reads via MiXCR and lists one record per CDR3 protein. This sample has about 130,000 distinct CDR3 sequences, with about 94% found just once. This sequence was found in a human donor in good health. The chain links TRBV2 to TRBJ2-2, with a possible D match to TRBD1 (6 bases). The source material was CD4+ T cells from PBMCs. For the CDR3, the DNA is TGTGCCAGCCACAGGGTCACGAACACCGGGGAGCTGTTTTTT. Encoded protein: CASHRVTNTGELFF.